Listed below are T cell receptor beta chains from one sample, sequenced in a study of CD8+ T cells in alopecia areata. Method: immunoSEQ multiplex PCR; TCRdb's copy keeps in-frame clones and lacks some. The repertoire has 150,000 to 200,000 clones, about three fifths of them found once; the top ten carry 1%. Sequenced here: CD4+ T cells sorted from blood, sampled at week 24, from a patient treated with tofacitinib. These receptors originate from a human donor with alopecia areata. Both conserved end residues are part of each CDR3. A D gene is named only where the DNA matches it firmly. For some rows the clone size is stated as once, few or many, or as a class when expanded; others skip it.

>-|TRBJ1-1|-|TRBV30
CAWSGPALLGTTFF
TGTGCCTGGAGTGGCCCGGCTCTCCTTGGCACCACTTTCTTT
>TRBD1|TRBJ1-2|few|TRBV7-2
CASSTDRNYGYTF
TGTGCCAGCAGCACGGACAGGAACTATGGCTACACCTTC
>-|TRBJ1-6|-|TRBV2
CASSNGWQRHF
TGTGCCAGCAGTAACGGGTGGCAGAGACACTTT
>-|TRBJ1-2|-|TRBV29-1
CSVDTAAGGYTF
TGCAGCGTTGACACGGCGGCAGGTGGCTACACCTTC
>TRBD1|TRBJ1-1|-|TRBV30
CAWTGQGGTEAFF
TGTGCCTGGACCGGACAGGGGGGGACTGAAGCTTTCTTT
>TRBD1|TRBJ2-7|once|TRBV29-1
CSVGGRQGAYEQYF
TGCAGCGTTGGAGGACGACAGGGGGCCTACGAGCAGTACTTC
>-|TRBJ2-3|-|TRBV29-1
CSVRRGARDTQYF
TGCAGTGTCCGCCGAGGGGCGCGAGATACGCAGTATTTT
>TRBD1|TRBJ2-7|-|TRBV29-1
CSVWDRGREQYF
TGCAGCGTTTGGGACAGGGGGCGAGAGCAGTACTTC
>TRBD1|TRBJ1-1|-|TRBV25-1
CASSDPWTGGNTEAFF
TGTGCCAGCAGTGACCCCTGGACAGGGGGGAACACTGAAGCTTTCTTT
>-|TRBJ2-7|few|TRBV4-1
CASSQPGQPYEQYF
TGCGCCAGCAGCCAACCTGGACAGCCCTACGAGCAGTACTTC
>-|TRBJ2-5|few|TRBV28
CASSRQLQETQYF
TGTGCCAGCAGTAGACAGCTCCAAGAGACCCAGTACTTC
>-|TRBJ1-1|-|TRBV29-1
CSVSQQRRMNTEAFF
TGCAGCGTTTCCCAACAGCGAAGAATGAACACTGAAGCTTTCTTT
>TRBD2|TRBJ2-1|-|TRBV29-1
CSVEAGSSGAYSYNEQFF
TGCAGCGTTGAAGCAGGATCTAGCGGGGCCTACTCCTACAATGAGCAGTTCTTC
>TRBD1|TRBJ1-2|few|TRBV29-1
CSVDTTGGDGYTF
TGCAGCGTCGACACCACAGGGGGCGATGGCTACACCTTC
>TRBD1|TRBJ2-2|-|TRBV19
CASRVLGGHGELFF
TGTGCCAGTAGGGTGTTAGGGGGCCACGGGGAGCTGTTTTTT